This T cell receptor (beta chain) was recorded in a study of CXCR3 chemokines and chemotherapy response in bladder cancer. From the PCR reads, TCRdb called clonotypes with MiXCR, one entry per CDR3 protein. The data show more than 10,000 distinct CDR3 sequences, roughly an eighth seen once. This clonotype was counted ten times or more. The CDR3 consists of 17 residues. V gave up 1 base and J gave up 0 bases, with 12 bases separating them. Germline CDR1 is SGHTA and CDR2 is FQGNSA. Sample collection was performed from a patient whose treatment included neoadjuvant chemotherapy. V is TRBV7-2 and J is TRBJ1-4; D is uncertain. The sequence was obtained from a human donor with bladder cancer that did not respond to neoadjuvant chemotherapy. The CDR3 region is CASSLVGVGTTNEKLFF. In DNA, the CDR3 is TGTGCCAGCAGCTTAGTTGGAGTAGGGACAACTAATGAAAAACTGTTTTTT.